This T cell receptor beta chain was identified in a study of blood T cell repertoires in COVID-19. Across the whole study: From the United States, Italy and Spain came samples of acute and convalescent COVID-19.

As originally analysed: Reference gene primer amplification yielded estimated nucleated cell counts. TCRdb keeps only in-frame clones here, not all; method: immunoSEQ multiplex PCR. V and J calls and clone size are as listed in that table; D and trimming were resolved from the DNA. Of about 180,000 clones in the sample, roughly 80% were seen once. After removal of 5 bases from V and 7 bases from J, the junction contained 0 bases not matched to a gene. This CDR3 region has 10 residues. Germline CDR1 reads DFQATT; CDR2 reads SNEGSKA (reference sequence). The participants were between 18 and 89 years old and came from 20 to 30 US areas. Participant-given clinical history determined each cohort assignment.

What was sequenced was PBMCs or T cells enriched from blood (not recorded which). The TCR was taken from a woman between 35 and 50 years old with acute COVID-19. This sequence joins TRBV20-1 and TRBJ1-2; the match to TRBD1 covers 8 bases. Written as DNA, the CDR3 is TGCAGTGCTGGGACAGGTGGCTACACCTTC. Protein sequence: CSAGTGGYTF.